This entry concerns a single T cell receptor (beta chain). This clonotype was detected a few times. Its antigen is currently not known. Base qualities were left out, and no much larger clone turns up one base away. The donors were under 40 Caucasian individuals from Russia, aged roughly 6 to 100 years, who were systemically healthy. Each donor gave approximately 9.4 milliliters of peripheral blood, drawn into EDTA-treated Vacutainer tubes. PBMCs were isolated by Ficoll-Paque density-gradient centrifugation, with at least 6.5 million obtained per sample. Trizol reagent was used to extract total RNA from the PBMCs, yielding at least 5 micrograms per sample. For every donor, flow cytometry on a PBMC aliquot measured the percentage of naive CD45RAhigh/CD27high T cells. This sample is drawn from a study of blood T cells in healthy people across ages (dated by TCRdb to 2013 to 2016). With regard to the full study: Template switching captured roughly one uniquely barcoded TCR beta cDNA molecule per two T cells in model experiments. The study measured age-related changes in TCR beta repertoire diversity using deep sequencing normalized with unique cDNA molecular identifiers. Donors were grouped into four age groups: young (average about 15 years), middle-aged (around 39), aged (about 60) and long-lived (around 80). To avoid experimental bias, donors of different ages were randomly spread across the sequencing lanes. Two additional independent replicas of 1 million unique cDNA reads from the same blood draw were analyzed for two donors (one aged 18 to 30 and one aged 80 or older). The research as a whole found: There was a strong correlation between observed TCR beta diversity and the percentage of naive T cells measured by flow cytometry. Observed TCR beta diversity per million T cells fell roughly linearly with age, and a significant reduction was already apparent by age roughly 40. Compared with the aged group, more naive CD4+ T cells, fewer expanded clones and increased TCR diversity were shown by the long-lived group, suggesting age selection. Total diversity estimates from one million sequenced T cells were considered lower bounds and underestimates. Bulk unsorted PBMC profiling prevented conclusive comparison of naive and antigen-experienced compartments. The CMV infection status of donors was not known, potentially confounding age-related changes in expanded clonotypes.

The germline V gene gives CDR1 as MNHNS and CDR2 as SASEGT. V is clipped by 5 bases and J by 6 bases, and the sequence between their germline boundaries is 9 bases long. There are 12 amino acids in the CDR3, from cysteine to phenylalanine inclusive. Of the read, only the CDR3 DNA is kept; its 36 bases are in frame from base 1. The library was obtained by 5' RACE. Sequencing used an Illumina HiSeq 2500. A second about 7 to 11 cycle PCR used a sample-barcoded 5' primer and a J-beta primer mix. Each TCR beta cDNA molecule received a unique molecular identifier from a template-switch 5' adaptor carrying 12 random nucleotides. Each sample yielded at least 2.5 million CDR3-containing paired-end reads. All of the RNA was converted into first-strand cDNA using the Mint cDNA synthesis kit, with a TRBC-specific oligonucleotide serving as the primer. Following uracil-DNA glycosylase treatment, all cDNA underwent a first 18-cycle PCR with the universal primers M1SS and BC2_uni_R. For the original study's pipeline: Normalization of each sample was performed by random selection of 1 million high-quality reads, each carrying a distinct molecular identifier. Reads with shared molecular identifiers were discarded instead of being binned into consensus sequences. CDR3 identification, clonotype clustering and error correction used MiTCR with a Q25 quality threshold and the strictest error-elimination algorithm. A nonparametric unseen species model using Euler transformation provided a lower-bound estimate of total TCR beta diversity. In-frame beta chains were kept once TCRdb had trimmed the public reads at Q25 with fastp and called clones with MiXCR. Each entry merges the rows of one CDR3 protein and shows their most common DNA and genes. V and J calls and clone size were set by TCRdb, not the authors. Present in this sample are some 780,000 distinct CDR3 sequences, 56% of which were seen just once. Of the sample, under 30% falls within the top ten clones.

This sequence was found in a man aged 35 to 55 in good health. Recombination linked TRBV6-1 to TRBJ2-3, with no reliable assignment of the D segment. Specimen: blood. The DNA sequence reads TGTGCCAGCAGTCAGCTGGCGGATACGCAGTATTTT. Translated, it reads CASSQLADTQYF.